Included here is one T cell receptor (beta chain) sequence, with context. The target antigen is unknown. Sequenced by immunoSEQ multiplex PCR; TCRdb stores in-frame clones only, minus some. The table has 27,000 or so clones, 65% to 85% seen once. This CDR3 contains 16 residues. V was clipped by 0 bases and J by 2 bases, with 13 bases between them. Looked up from germline, CDR1 is SGDLS and CDR2 is YYNGEE. This record comes from a study of follicular helper T cells after annual influenza vaccination. Study-wide findings and caveats: ICOS+CD38+ cTfh clonality change tracked circulating plasmablast frequency change.

The time point denotes: 2014-2015 season, pre-vaccination. Before and after seasonal inactivated influenza vaccination, adults gave blood for sorting CD4 subsets for sequencing. The sample here was CXCR5+ CD38- circulating T follicular helper cells from blood, taken on the day of influenza vaccination. Subset given: circulating Tfh, non-naive CD4+CXCR5+PD-1+ (ICOS+CD38+ or ICOS-CD38-). This chain connects TRBV9 to TRBJ2-3; the D gene is possibly TRBD2 (7 bases). This receptor was identified in an adult who received the influenza vaccine. The CDR3 nucleotides read TGTGCCAGCAGCGTAGGGGCGGGGGCCACCACAGATACGCAGTATTTT. Its protein product is CASSVGAGATTDTQYF.